Listed here are 5 T cell receptor beta chains from one sample, sequenced in a study of blood T cell repertoires in COVID-19. Produced via immunoSEQ multiplex PCR; TCRdb's table is partial and in-frame only. The table includes some 120,000 clones, around 83% detected once. Sample: peripheral blood. These receptors all come from a woman older than 75 with COVID-19, enrolled during active disease.

The gene calls are TRBV27 and TRBJ1-1, with D possibly TRBD1 on 5 matching bases. Trimming cost V 6 bases and J 4 bases, with 15 bases left between them. The V gene's germline CDR1 is MNHEY and CDR2 SMNVEV (reference sequence). The CDR3 sequence is 14 residues long. CDR3 sequence: CASRMKGGGTEAFF. In DNA form, the CDR3 reads TGTGCCAGCAGAATGAAGGGCGGGGGCACTGAAGCTTTCTTT.

The chain employs TRBV27 and TRBJ1-6; D possibly corresponds to TRBD1 (5 bases). Germline V lookup: CDR1 MNHEY, CDR2 SMNVEV (reference sequence). V was pared by 0 bases and J by 7 bases, with 10 bases between. The CDR3 spans 15 residues. The CDR3 DNA reads TGTGCCAGCAGTTTATCAGACAGCCACAATTCACCCCTCCACTTT. Translating it yields CASSLSDSHNSPLHF.

This clone was found a few times. The chain carries TRBV28 and TRBJ1-1; TRBD1 is a possible D gene (5 bases). V lost 6 bases and J lost 5, with 13 bases in between. The germline V gene encodes CDR1 MDHEN and CDR2 SYDVKM. The CDR3 is 13 residues long. Here the CDR3 reads CASRGLVRTEAFF. The CDR3 coding sequence is TGTGCCAGCAGGGGACTTGTACGAACTGAAGCTTTCTTT.

V is TRBV4-1 and J is TRBJ2-2; 9 bases line up with TRBD2. Unmatched junction bases numbered 11, after V lost 3 bases and J lost 9 bases. CDR3 length equals 16 residues. CDR1 is MGHRA, CDR2 YSYEKL, per germline. The CDR3 coding sequence is TGCGCCAGCAGCCACGACGCTGGCGGGAGGGTCAGGGAGCTGTTTTTT. Its translation is CASSHDAGGRVRELFF.

This chain's CDR3 is CASSTSGNEQFF. The CDR3 DNA reads as TGTGCCAGCAGTACTAGCGGAAATGAGCAGTTCTTC. V usage is TRBV7-3 and J usage is TRBJ2-1; TRBD2 agrees at 8 bases. The CDR3 length is 12 residues. The germline V gene encodes CDR1 SGHTA and CDR2 FQGTGA. V gave up 6 bases and J gave up 7 bases; unmatched junction bases: 2.